This is a list of T cell receptor beta chains from one sample in a study of cytomegalovirus exposure and HLA in healthy donors. The table came from immunoSEQ multiplex PCR; TCRdb's copy has only in-frame clones and leaves some out. The data hold just over 150,000 clones, with about 80% observed a single time. Sequenced material: PBMCs. The receptor source for this set is a woman aged 45-65 years in good health and CMV-seropositive. CDR3s include the opening cysteine and the closing phenylalanine or tryptophan. D genes are given only for firm matches. Clone size is stated in some rows and not others, as once, few, many or a class when expanded.

j_call d_call v_call clone_size cdr3_length cdr3_nt cdr3_aa
TRBJ2-3 TRBD2 TRBV7-2 NA 17 TGTGCCAGCAGCCCTGGACTAGCGGGGGGGAGCACAGATACGCAGTATTTT CASSPGLAGGSTDTQYF
TRBJ1-1 TRBD1 TRBV11-2 NA 17 TGTGCCAGCACCCCCTTGACAGGGAACCGCATGAACACTGAAGCTTTCTTT CASTPLTGNRMNTEAFF
TRBJ2-3 NA TRBV5-4 NA 12 TGTGCCAGCAGCTACTTGACAGATACGCAGTATTTT CASSYLTDTQYF
TRBJ2-2 TRBD1 TRBV5-4 NA 15 TGTGCCAGCAGCCAGGGACAGGGGAATACCGGGGAGCTGTTTTTT CASSQGQGNTGELFF
TRBJ2-7 TRBD1 TRBV12-5 NA 16 TGTGCTAGTGGTTTGGCAACAGGGGGCGGGTCCTACGAGCAGTACTTC CASGLATGGGSYEQYF
TRBJ1-1 NA TRBV14 once 11 TGTGCCAGCAGGCTAGGGGGTGAAGCTTTCTTT CASRLGGEAFF
TRBJ2-3 TRBD2 TRBV7-2 NA 15 TGTGCCAGCAGCTTCCCGGGACTACTCACAGATACGCAGTATTTT CASSFPGLLTDTQYF
TRBJ1-1 NA TRBV2 few 12 TGTGCCAGCAGTCCAGCAGGACAAGAAGCTTTCTTT CASSPAGQEAFF
TRBJ2-1 NA TRBV6-6 NA 12 TGTGCCAGCAGTTACTCAGCGAGCGAGCAGTTCTTC CASSYSASEQFF
TRBJ2-1 TRBD2 TRBV29-1 once 11 TGCAGCGGCTTACTAGCGAATGAGCAGTTCTTC CSGLLANEQFF
TRBJ2-3 NA TRBV30 NA 12 TGTGCCTGCTGGGGACACACAGATACGCAGTATTTT CACWGHTDTQYF
TRBJ2-4 NA TRBV19 NA 11 TGTGCCAGTATGGCAATGAACATTCAGTACTTC CASMAMNIQYF
TRBJ1-4 TRBD1 TRBV5-1 NA 15 TGCGCCAGCAGCGTTGACAGGGCAACTAATGAAAAACTGTTTTTT CASSVDRATNEKLFF
TRBJ1-1 TRBD1 TRBV14 NA 15 TGTGCCAGCAGCATCAGAACAGGGGGGTACACTGAAGCTTTCTTT CASSIRTGGYTEAFF
TRBJ2-5 NA TRBV5-1 NA 13 TGCGCCAGCAGCTTGGCAACTCAAGAGACCCAGTACTTC CASSLATQETQYF